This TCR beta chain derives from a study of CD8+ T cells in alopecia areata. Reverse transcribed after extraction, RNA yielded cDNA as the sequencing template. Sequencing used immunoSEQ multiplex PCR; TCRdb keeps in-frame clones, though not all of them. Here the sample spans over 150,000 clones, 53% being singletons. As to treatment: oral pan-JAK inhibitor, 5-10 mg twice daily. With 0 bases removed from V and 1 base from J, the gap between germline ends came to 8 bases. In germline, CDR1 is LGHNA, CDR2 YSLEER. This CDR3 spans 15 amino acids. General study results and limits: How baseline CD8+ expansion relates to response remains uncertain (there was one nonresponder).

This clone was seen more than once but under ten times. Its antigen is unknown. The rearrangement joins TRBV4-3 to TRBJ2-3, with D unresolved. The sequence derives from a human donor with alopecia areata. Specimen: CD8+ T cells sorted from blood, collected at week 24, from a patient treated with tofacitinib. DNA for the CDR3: TGCGCCAGCAGCCAAGAGGTAGACGGCACAGATACGCAGTATTTT. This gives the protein CASSQEVDGTDTQYF.